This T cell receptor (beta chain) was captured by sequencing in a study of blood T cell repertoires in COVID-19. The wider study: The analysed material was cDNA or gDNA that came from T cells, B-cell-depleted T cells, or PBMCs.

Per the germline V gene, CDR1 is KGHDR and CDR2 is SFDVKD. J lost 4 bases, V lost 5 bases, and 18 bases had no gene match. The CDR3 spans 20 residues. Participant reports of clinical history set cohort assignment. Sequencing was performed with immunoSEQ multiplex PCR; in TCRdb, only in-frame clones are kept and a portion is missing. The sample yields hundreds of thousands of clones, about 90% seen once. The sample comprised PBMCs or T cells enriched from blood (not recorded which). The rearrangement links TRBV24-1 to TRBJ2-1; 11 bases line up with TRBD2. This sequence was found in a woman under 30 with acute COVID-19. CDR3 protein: CATSGITGTSGRGIYNEQFF. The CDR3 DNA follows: TGTGCCACCAGTGGGATAACCGGGACTAGCGGAAGAGGGATTTACAATGAGCAGTTCTTC.